The 23 T cell receptor beta chains reported below all come from one sample, sequenced in a study of shared clonotypes between healthy human individuals (dated by TCRdb to between 2020 and 2021). Libraries were prepared through the immunoSEQ multiplex PCR assay. The immuneACCESS repertoire file appears here via TCRdb, limited to in-frame rearrangements. These files lack a portion of the clones; in checked studies, under half of the deficit traces to unresolved V genes, and the cause of the others is not known. This sample is represented by just over 2,000,000 clones; 85% to 95% of them were singletons. The top ten clonotypes cover roughly 0.13% of the sample. Material for sequencing was naive CD4+ T cells sorted from blood. The cell subset or site label for this specimen denotes: CD45RA+ positively selected. The receptor source for this set is a young man in good health.

The rearrangement uses TRBV20-1 and TRBJ1-4; no clear D gene. Germline V gene lookup returns CDR1 DFQATT and CDR2 SNEGSKA (reference sequence). The length of the CDR3 is 11 residues. V lost 6 bases to trimming and J lost 8 bases, with 10 bases between them. The chain's CDR3 is CSADKGEKLFF. The CDR3 DNA reads as TGCAGTGCCGACAAAGGGGAAAAACTGTTTTTT.

V gene TRBV10-3 combines with J gene TRBJ1-5; D not resolved. Germline V gives CDR1 ENHRY, CDR2 SYGVKD. The length of the CDR3 is 13 residues. V was pared by 4 bases and J by 3 bases, with 7 bases between. CDR3 in amino acids: CAISVDPNQPQHF. The CDR3 DNA is TGTGCCATCAGTGTAGACCCCAATCAGCCCCAGCATTTT.

V is TRBV6-1 and J is TRBJ2-5, with D possibly being TRBD2 (6 bases). The germline V gene encodes CDR1 MNHNS and CDR2 SASEGT. V was cut by 4 bases and J by 2 bases, with 11 bases left in between. The CDR3 consists of 14 residues. DNA for the CDR3: TGTGCCAGCAGTGTCGGCGCGGGACAAGAGACCCAGTACTTC. Translation: CASSVGAGQETQYF.

This sequence joins TRBV29-1 and TRBJ1-1; D is possibly TRBD1 (5 bases). CDR1 is SQVTM, CDR2 ANQGSEA, per germline. The V end was cut by 4 bases, the J end by 0 bases, with 9 bases between. The CDR3 runs 13 residues. CDR3 DNA sequence: TGCAGCGTTGGGGGGGTCATGAACACTGAAGCTTTCTTT. This translates into CSVGGVMNTEAFF. Full variable domain (remainder filled in from reference TRBV29-1 and TRBJ1-1): SAVISQKPSRDICQRGTSLTIQCQVDSQVTMMFWYRQQPGQSLTLIATANQGSEATYESGFVIDKFPISRPNLTFSTLTVSNMSPEDSSIYLCSVGGVMNTEAFFGQGTRLTVV.

Note on this clone: Additional DNA sequences in this sample encode the identical CDR3. The V call is TRBV5-1, the J call TRBJ2-3; D gene uncertain. V lost 0 bases and J 3 bases, leaving 5 bases between the germline ends. The CDR3 sequence is 13 residues long. Per the germline V gene, CDR1 is SGHRS and CDR2 is YFSETQ. This CDR3 is CASSLAETDTQYF. CDR3 nucleotides: TGCGCCAGCAGCTTGGCCGAGACAGATACGCAGTATTTT.

The gene calls are TRBV30 and TRBJ2-6; perhaps TRBD1 as D (5 bases). CDR3 length: 16 residues. Germline V lookup: CDR1 GTSNPN, CDR2 SVGIG (reference sequence). The ends were cut back, 4 bases at V and 0 bases at J, with 13 bases in the middle. This CDR3 is CAWKSGPISGANVLTF. The CDR3 DNA is TGTGCCTGGAAATCAGGGCCCATCTCTGGGGCCAACGTCCTGACTTTC. Full variable domain (outside the CDR3, taken from reference TRBV30 and TRBJ2-6): SQTIHQWPATLVQPVGSPLSLECTVEGTSNPNLYWYRQAAGRGLQLLFYSVGIGQISSEVPQNLSASRPQDRQFILSSKKLLLSDSGFYLCAWKSGPISGANVLTFGAGSRLTVL.

V usage is TRBV11-3 and J usage is TRBJ2-1; D possibly matches TRBD1 or TRBD2 (5 bases each). The CDR3 is 15 residues long. Deletions cut 3 bases from V and 2 bases from J, with 11 bases between. The germline CDR1 and CDR2 sequences are SGHNT and YENEEA. CDR3 bases: TGTGCCAGCAGCTTGCACGGGGCCCCCTACAATGAGCAGTTCTTC. It yields the protein CASSLHGAPYNEQFF. The variable domain in full, completed from reference TRBV11-3 and TRBJ2-1, reads EAGVVQSPRYKIIEKKQPVAFWCNPISGHNTLYWYLQNLGQGPELLIRYENEEAVDDSQLPKDRFSAERLKGVDSTLKIQPAELGDSAVYLCASSLHGAPYNEQFFGPGTRLTVL.

To note about this clone: The sample holds other DNA sequences that translate to the same CDR3. The rearrangement uses TRBV18 and TRBJ2-5; D is undetermined. Trimming pared 0 bases from V and 2 bases from J, leaving 4 bases between. This CDR3 comprises 13 residues. Per the germline V gene, CDR1 is KGHSH and CDR2 is LQKENI. The CDR3 region is CASSPPVQETQYF. The CDR3 DNA follows: TGTGCCAGCTCACCACCGGTACAAGAGACCCAGTACTTC.

The chain carries TRBV6-6 and TRBJ1-2; TRBD1 might be the D (6 bases). The CDR3 is made up of 12 amino acids. Trimming removed 5 bases at V and 7 bases at J, with 11 bases between. CDR1 and CDR2 from the germline V gene are MNHNY and SVGAGI (reference sequence). The CDR3 spells CASSQQGRGYTF. The CDR3 bases are TGTGCCAGCAGTCAACAGGGTCGTGGCTACACCTTC.

The V gene is TRBV6-1, the J gene TRBJ2-3, with TRBD2 matching over 11 bases. The germline gives CDR1 MNHNS, CDR2 SASEGT. Losses at the gene ends were 6 bases for V and 10 bases for J; bases not matched to a gene: 12. The CDR3 length is 15 residues. CDR3 sequence (DNA): TGTGCCAGCAGGAACGTAGCGGGAGGGAAACTGGCGCAGTATTTT. Protein product: CASRNVAGGKLAQYF.

This chain links TRBV5-3 with TRBJ2-5, with 9 bases aligning to TRBD2. TRBV5-3 is designated an ORF whose function remains uncertain. V lost 3 bases and J lost 4; bases outside the gene matches: 4. The CDR3 covers 14 residues. The CDR3 is CARSWLLAGETQYF. CDR3 in DNA: TGTGCCAGAAGCTGGTTACTAGCGGGAGAGACCCAGTACTTC.

This sequence joins TRBV5-6 and TRBJ2-7; D unclear. The V end lost 3 bases, the J end lost 0 bases, and 10 bases lay between the germline ends. CDR1 and CDR2 from the germline V gene are SGHDT and YYEEEE. This CDR3 is built from 14 residues. CDR3 sequence reads: CASSSTQSSYEQYF. CDR3 bases: TGTGCCAGCAGCTCTACCCAGAGCTCCTACGAGCAGTACTTC.

The chain employs TRBV6-6 and TRBJ1-5; 8 bases line up with TRBD1. The CDR3 consists of 16 residues. The germline CDR1 and CDR2 sequences are MNHNY and SVGAGI (reference sequence). The V gene end was trimmed by 6 bases and the J gene end by 5 bases; junction bases not matched to a gene: 12. CDR3 protein: CASRDSRQGRYQPQHF. The CDR3 DNA follows: TGTGCCAGCAGGGACTCGAGACAGGGGAGGTATCAGCCCCAGCATTTT.

The chain carries TRBV14 and TRBJ1-5; D is ambiguous. This CDR3 has 15 residues. Trimming cost V 4 bases and J 0 bases, with 10 bases left between them. Germline CDR1 and CDR2: SGHDN and FVKESK. CDR3 residues: CASSPGGFSNQPQHF. CDR3 nucleotide sequence: TGTGCCAGCAGCCCTGGCGGATTTAGCAATCAGCCCCAGCATTTT. Supplemented by reference TRBV14 and TRBJ1-5, the full variable domain reads EAGVTQFPSHSVIEKGQTVTLRCDPISGHDNLYWYRRVMGKEIKFLLHFVKESKQDESGMPNNRFLAERTGGTYSTLKVQPAELEDSGVYFCASSPGGFSNQPQHFGDGTRLSIL.

The chain is built from TRBV9 and TRBJ1-2; 8 nucleotides match TRBD1. This CDR3 is 15 amino acids long. CDR1 and CDR2 (germline): SGDLS, YYNGEE. V shed 4 bases, J shed 0 bases, and the junction held 5 bases outside the gene matches. CDR3 nucleotides: TGTGCCAGCAGCCCACGGGACAGGACTAACTATGGCTACACCTTC. It translates to CASSPRDRTNYGYTF.

As regards this clone: Other DNA sequences in this specimen translate into the identical CDR3. The CDR3 loop reads CASSGSGNTIYF. The CDR3, as DNA: TGTGCCAGTAGTGGCTCTGGAAACACCATATATTTT. The chain uses TRBV19 and TRBJ1-3; D gene uncertain. V dropped 5 bases and J dropped 0 bases, with 2 bases sitting between them. CDR3 length equals 12 residues. CDR1 and CDR2 from the germline V gene are LNHDA and SQIVND (reference sequence).

The chain has TRBV29-1 and TRBJ2-7; possibly TRBD1 for D (6 bases). The CDR3 sequence is 14 residues long. CDR1 is SQVTM, CDR2 ANQGSEA, per germline. V lost 6 bases, J lost 0 bases, and 15 bases lay in between. In DNA form, the CDR3 reads TGCAGCGTCGCAGGGGCCAGGAGCTCCTACGAGCAGTACTTC. Translation: CSVAGARSSYEQYF.

The chain joins TRBV18 to TRBJ2-7, with D maybe TRBD1 (5 bases). Germline V gene lookup returns CDR1 KGHSH and CDR2 LQKENI. V was pared by 4 bases and J by 4 bases, with 14 bases between. The CDR3 is 14 residues long. The CDR3 DNA reads as TGTGCCAGCTCACGGACACCGGGTGGTTACGAGCAGTACTTC. This codes for CASSRTPGGYEQYF.

The rearrangement joins TRBV5-3 to TRBJ1-3; D gene unclear. TRBV5-3 is an ORF, and what it does is uncertain. The CDR3 has 15 amino acids. V was shortened by 1 base and J by 4 bases, with 12 bases between the two germline ends. CDR3 nucleotide sequence: TGTGCCAGAAGCTTGACAATACAATCCGGAAACACCATATATTTT. It yields the protein CARSLTIQSGNTIYF.

V is TRBV11-3 and J is TRBJ2-7, with 9 bases matching TRBD1. Germline CDR1 and CDR2: SGHNT and YENEEA. The trim removed 5 bases at V and 5 bases at J, leaving 1 base unmatched. The length of the CDR3 is 12 residues. In nucleotides, the CDR3 is TGTGCCAGCAGCACAGGGGGCCACGAGCAGTACTTC. It is translated as CASSTGGHEQYF.

V gene TRBV29-1 combines with J gene TRBJ2-7, with D possibly being TRBD2 (6 bases). V was trimmed by 6 bases and J by 2 bases, leaving 23 bases between them. The CDR3 consists of 16 residues. CDR1 is SQVTM, CDR2 ANQGSEA, per germline. The CDR3 reads CSVLEQTGLGPYEQYF. The CDR3 coding sequence is TGCAGCGTATTGGAACAGACGGGACTCGGCCCCTACGAGCAGTACTTC.

Points on this clone: The same CDR3 can be traced to other DNA sequences in this sample. CDR3 loop: CASSPGGGNTIYF. The CDR3 nucleotides are TGTGCCAGCAGCCCGGGGGGCGGAAACACCATATATTTT. The chain recombines TRBV9 with TRBJ1-3; perhaps TRBD1 as D (6 bases). CDR1 SGDLS and CDR2 YYNGEE come from the germline V gene. V was trimmed by 4 bases and J by 4 bases, leaving 9 bases between them. There are 13 residues in the CDR3. The whole variable domain, filled in from reference TRBV9 and TRBJ1-3, reads DSGVTQTPKHLITATGQRVTLRCSPRSGDLSVYWYQQSLDQGLQFLIQYYNGEERAKGNILERFSAQQFPDLHSELNLSSLELGDSALYFCASSPGGGNTIYFGEGSWLTVV.

Worth noting for this clone: This clone may be a read error of a much larger clone one base away. At the DNA level, this CDR3 is encoded by other sequences in the same sample as well. This chain connects TRBV4-1 to TRBJ2-5, with D uncertain. Germline V gene sequence: CDR1 MGHRA, CDR2 YSYEKL. The length of the CDR3 is 14 residues. Trimming removed 4 bases from V and 11 bases from J, with 20 bases in between. The CDR3 region is CASSPTYLPVEQYF. CDR3 in DNA: TGCGCCAGCAGCCCAACTTACCTACCGGTTGAGCAGTACTTC.